This T cell receptor (beta chain) was sequenced for a study of blood T cells in healthy people across ages. In germline, CDR1 is SGHRS, CDR2 YFSETQ. CDR3 length: 14 residues. The junction had 14 bases not matched to a gene; V was cut back by 4 bases and J by 14 bases. Together with a sample-barcoded 5' primer, a J-beta primer mix was included in a second PCR lasting about 6 to 12 cycles. Using its own MiXCR run on the 5' RACE reads, TCRdb lists one record per CDR3 protein. The sample has 750,000 to 950,000 distinct CDR3 sequences; 40% to 65% are singletons. Each donor was a healthy Caucasian individual from Russia, aged roughly 6 to 100.

The sample comprised blood. The sequence came from a man older than 75 in good health. The gene calls are TRBV5-1 and TRBJ2-3; 9 positions agree with TRBD2. Written as DNA, the CDR3 is TGCGCCAGCAGCCAGGGACTAGCTGAGAGATACGCGTATTTT. Protein product: CASSQGLAERYAYF. Combining the CDR3 with reference TRBV5-1 and TRBJ2-3 gives the whole variable domain KAGVTQTPRYLIKTRGQQVTLSCSPISGHRSVSWYQQTPGQGLQFLFEYFSETQRNKGNFPGRFSGRQFSNSRSEMNVSTLELGDSALYLCASSQGLAERYAYFGPGTRLTVL.